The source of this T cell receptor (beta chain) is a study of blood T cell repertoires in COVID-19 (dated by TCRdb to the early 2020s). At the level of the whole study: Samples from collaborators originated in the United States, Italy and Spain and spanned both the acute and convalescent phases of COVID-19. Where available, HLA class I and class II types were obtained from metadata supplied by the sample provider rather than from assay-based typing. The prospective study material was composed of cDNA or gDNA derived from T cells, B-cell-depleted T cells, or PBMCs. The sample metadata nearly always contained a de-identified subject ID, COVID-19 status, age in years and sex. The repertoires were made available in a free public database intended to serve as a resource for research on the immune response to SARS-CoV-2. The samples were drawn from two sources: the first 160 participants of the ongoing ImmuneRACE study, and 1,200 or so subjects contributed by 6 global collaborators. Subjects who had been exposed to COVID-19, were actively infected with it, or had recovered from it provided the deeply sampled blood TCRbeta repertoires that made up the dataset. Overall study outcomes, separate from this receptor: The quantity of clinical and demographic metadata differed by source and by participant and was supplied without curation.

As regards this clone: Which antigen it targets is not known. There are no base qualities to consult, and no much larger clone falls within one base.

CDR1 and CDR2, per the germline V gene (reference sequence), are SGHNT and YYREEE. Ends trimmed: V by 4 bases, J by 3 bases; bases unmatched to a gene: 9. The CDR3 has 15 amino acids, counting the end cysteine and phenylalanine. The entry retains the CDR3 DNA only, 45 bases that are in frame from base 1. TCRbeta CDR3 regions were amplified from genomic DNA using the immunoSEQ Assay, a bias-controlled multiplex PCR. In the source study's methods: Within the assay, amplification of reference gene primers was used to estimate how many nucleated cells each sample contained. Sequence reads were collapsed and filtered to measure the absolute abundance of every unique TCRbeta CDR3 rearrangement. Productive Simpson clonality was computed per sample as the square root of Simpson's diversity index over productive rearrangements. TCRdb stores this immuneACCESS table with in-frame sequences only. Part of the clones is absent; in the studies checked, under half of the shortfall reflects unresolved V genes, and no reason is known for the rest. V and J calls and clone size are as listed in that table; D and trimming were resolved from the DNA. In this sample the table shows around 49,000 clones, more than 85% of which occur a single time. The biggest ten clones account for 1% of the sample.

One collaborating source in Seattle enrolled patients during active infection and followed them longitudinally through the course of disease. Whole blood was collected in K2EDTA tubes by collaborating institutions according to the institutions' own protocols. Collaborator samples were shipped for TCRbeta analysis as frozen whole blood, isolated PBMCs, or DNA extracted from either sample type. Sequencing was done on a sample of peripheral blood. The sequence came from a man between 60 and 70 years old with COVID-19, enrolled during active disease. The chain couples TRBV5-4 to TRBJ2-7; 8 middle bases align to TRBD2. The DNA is TGTGCCAGCAGCCCGGGAGGGGGAGCTTACTACGAGCAGTACTTC. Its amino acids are CASSPGGGAYYEQYF.